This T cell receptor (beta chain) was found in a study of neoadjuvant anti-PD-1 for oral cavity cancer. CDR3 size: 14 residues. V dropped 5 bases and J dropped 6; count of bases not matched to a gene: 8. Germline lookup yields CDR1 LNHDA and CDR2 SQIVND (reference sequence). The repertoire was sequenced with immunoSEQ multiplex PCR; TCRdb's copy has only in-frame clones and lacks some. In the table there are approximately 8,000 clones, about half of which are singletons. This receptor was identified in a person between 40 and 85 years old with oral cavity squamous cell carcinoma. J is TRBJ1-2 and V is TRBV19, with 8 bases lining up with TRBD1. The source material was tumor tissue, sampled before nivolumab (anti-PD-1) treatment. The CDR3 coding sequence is TGTGCCAGTAGTGGTCCAGGGGGCTTCAATGGCTACACCTTC. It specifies CASSGPGGFNGYTF. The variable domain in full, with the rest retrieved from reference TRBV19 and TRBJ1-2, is DGGITQSPKYLFRKEGQNVTLSCEQNLNHDAMYWYRQDPGQGLRLIYYSQIVNDFQKGDIAEGYSVSREKKESFPLTVTSAQKNPTAFYLCASSGPGGFNGYTFGSGTRLTVV.